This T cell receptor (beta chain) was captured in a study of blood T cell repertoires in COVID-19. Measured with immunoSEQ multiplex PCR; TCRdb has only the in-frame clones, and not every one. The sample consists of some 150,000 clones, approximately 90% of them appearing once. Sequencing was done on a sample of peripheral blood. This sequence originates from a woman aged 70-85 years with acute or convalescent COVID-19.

The CDR3: CASEGVLNTEAFF. CDR3 in DNA: TGTGCCAGCGAGGGGGTTTTGAACACTGAAGCTTTCTTT. This rearrangement joins TRBV9 to TRBJ1-1; D is possibly TRBD1 (6 bases). The CDR3 loop spans 13 amino acids. The germline gives CDR1 SGDLS, CDR2 YYNGEE. Trimming left V 7 bases short and J 0 bases short, with 10 bases between.